This is a list of T cell receptor beta chains from one sample in a study of siplizumab effects on memory and regulatory T cells. Only in-frame clones appear in the TCRdb table, and some are missing; sequencing was by immunoSEQ multiplex PCR. The sample consists of 37,000 or so clones, 70% to 90% of them appearing once. The material sequenced was naive CD4+ T cells sorted from blood. All receptors derive from a human donor in good health. CDR3s leave out the opening cysteine and the closing phenylalanine or tryptophan. For some rows the clone size is stated as once, few or many, or as a class when expanded; others skip it.

. | TRBJ2-1 | 14 | TRBV15 | ATSRARTSGNNEQF
. | TRBJ2-7 | 12 | TRBV6-6 | ASSYSGPQDEQY
. | TRBJ1-4 | 13 | TRBV5-4 | ASSLMSGPNEKLF
. | TRBJ2-7 | 11 | TRBV11-3 | ASSATGGGEQY
. | TRBJ2-1 | 9 | TRBV20-1 | SVLEGPQQF
. | TRBJ1-6 | 14 | TRBV6-5 | ASSYLTTAINSPLH
. | TRBJ2-7 | 11 | TRBV7-9 | ASSLGRHYEQY
. | TRBJ1-3 | 15 | TRBV6-4 | ASSEISGNYSGNTIY
. | TRBJ1-2 | 11 | TRBV5-1 | ASSLGTVNGYT
. | TRBJ2-7 | 15 | TRBV18 | ASSLDGPNRGTYEQY
. | TRBJ2-5 | 12 | TRBV9 | ASSVGAGQETQY
. | TRBJ1-3 | 16 | TRBV7-9 | ASSLRWGDGLSGNTIY
once | TRBJ2-7 | 15 | TRBV27 | ASSQYNPGHHPYEQY
. | TRBJ2-7 | 11 | TRBV6-1 | ASSTGQSNEQY
. | TRBJ2-7 | 11 | TRBV5-1 | ASSLAWSEEQY
. | TRBJ2-3 | 11 | TRBV6-1 | ASSSGGGDTQY
. | TRBJ1-2 | 12 | TRBV18 | ASSEGQSNYGYT
. | TRBJ1-1 | 14 | TRBV19 | ASSKDSPVGNTEAF
. | TRBJ2-5 | 12 | TRBV28 | ASSFEQGPLTWY
. | TRBJ2-7 | 13 | TRBV30 | AWSFGLAGSYEQY
. | TRBJ2-2 | 14 | TRBV2 | ASRKEMSWVTGELF
. | TRBJ2-2 | 14 | TRBV5-1 | ASSYDPGAQTGELF
. | TRBJ1-4 | 11 | TRBV5-6 | ASSLEGFEKLF
. | TRBJ2-7 | 12 | TRBV13 | ASSSGLSSYEQY
. | TRBJ1-5 | 14 | TRBV15 | ATSRSRDIGNQPQH
. | TRBJ2-7 | 16 | TRBV5-1 | ASSSSTRGPGGTYEQY
. | TRBJ1-2 | 10 | TRBV6-5 | ASSLDRDGYT
. | TRBJ2-3 | 12 | TRBV5-4 | ASSSDRYTDTQY
. | TRBJ1-4 | 13 | TRBV15 | ATSRDTGTLEKLF
. | TRBJ1-1 | 17 | TRBV5-1 | ASSLAPPLGPRMNTEAF
. | TRBJ1-2 | 12 | TRBV4-1 | ASSQVSANYGYT
. | TRBJ2-2 | 12 | TRBV19 | ASSYILPLGELF